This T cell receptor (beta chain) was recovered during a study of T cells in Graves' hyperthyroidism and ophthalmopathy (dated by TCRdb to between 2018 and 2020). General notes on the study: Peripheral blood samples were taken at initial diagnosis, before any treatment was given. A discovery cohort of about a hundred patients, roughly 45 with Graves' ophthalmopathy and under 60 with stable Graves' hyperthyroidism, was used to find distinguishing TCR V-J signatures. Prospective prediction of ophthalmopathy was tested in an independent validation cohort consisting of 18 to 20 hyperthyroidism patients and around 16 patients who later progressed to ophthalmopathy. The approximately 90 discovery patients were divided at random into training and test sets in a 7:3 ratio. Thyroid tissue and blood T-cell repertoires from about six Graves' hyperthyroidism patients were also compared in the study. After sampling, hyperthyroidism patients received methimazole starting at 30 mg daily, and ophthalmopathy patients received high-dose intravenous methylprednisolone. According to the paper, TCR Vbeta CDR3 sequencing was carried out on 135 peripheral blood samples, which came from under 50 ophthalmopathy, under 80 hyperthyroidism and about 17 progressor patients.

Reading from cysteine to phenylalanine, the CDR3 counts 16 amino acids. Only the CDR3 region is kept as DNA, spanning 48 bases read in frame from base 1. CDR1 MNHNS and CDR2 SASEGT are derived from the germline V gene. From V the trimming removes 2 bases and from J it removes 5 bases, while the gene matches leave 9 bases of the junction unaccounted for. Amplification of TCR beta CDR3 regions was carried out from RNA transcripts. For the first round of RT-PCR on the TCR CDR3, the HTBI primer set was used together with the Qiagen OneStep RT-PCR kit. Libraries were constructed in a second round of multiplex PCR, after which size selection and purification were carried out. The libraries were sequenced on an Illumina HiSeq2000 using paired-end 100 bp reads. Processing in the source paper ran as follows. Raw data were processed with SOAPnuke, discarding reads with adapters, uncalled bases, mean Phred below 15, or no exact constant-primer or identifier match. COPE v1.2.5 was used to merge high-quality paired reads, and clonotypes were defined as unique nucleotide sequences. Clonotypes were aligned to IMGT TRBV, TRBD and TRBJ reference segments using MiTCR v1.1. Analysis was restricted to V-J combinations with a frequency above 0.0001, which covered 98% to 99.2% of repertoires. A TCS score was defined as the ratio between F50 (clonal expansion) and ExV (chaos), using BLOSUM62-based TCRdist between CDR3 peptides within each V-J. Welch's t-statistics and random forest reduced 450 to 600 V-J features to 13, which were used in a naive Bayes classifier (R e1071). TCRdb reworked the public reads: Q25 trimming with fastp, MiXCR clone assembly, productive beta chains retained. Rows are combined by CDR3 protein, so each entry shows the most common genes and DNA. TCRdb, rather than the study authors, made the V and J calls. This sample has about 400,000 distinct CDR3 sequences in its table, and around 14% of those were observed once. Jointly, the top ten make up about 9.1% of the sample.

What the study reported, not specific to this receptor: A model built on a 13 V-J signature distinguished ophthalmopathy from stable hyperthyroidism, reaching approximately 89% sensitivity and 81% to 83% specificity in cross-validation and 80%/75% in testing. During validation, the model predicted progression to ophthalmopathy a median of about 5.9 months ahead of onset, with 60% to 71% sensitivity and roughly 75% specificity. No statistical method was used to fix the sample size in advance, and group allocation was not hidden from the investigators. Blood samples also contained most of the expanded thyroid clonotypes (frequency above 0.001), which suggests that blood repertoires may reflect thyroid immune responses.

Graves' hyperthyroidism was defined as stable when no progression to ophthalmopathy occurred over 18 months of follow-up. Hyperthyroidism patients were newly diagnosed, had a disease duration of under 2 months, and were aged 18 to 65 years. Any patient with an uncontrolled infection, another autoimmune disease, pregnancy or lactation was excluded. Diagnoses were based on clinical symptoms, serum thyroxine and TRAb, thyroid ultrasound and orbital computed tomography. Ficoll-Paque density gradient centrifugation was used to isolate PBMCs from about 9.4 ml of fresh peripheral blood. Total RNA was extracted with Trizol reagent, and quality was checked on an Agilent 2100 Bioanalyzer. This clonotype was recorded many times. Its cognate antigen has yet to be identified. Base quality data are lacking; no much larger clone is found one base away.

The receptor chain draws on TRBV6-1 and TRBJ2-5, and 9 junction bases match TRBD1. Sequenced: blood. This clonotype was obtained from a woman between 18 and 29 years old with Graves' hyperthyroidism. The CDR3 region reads CASSEIGGQGHETQYF. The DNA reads TGTGCCAGCAGTGAAATTGGTGGACAGGGGCACGAGACCCAGTACTTC.